The TCR beta chain described here comes from a study of OX40 agonist ivuxolimab in advanced cancers. A single count supports this clone. Here immunoSEQ multiplex PCR was the method, and the copy in TCRdb shows in-frame clones only, minus some. Of 65,000 to 100,000 clones detected, around 80% appear once; the ten largest clones hold 6.6%. The CDR3 extends over 15 amino acids. Germline-derived CDR1 and CDR2 are SGHAT and FQNNGV. With 4 bases removed from V and 8 bases from J, the gap between germline ends came to 18 bases. The source was CD4+ or CD8+ T cells sorted from blood, collected in a trial of the OX40 agonist ivuxolimab. The V and J genes are TRBV11-2 and TRBJ1-3, with D perhaps matching TRBD1 (6 bases). The sequence was collected from an adult with an advanced solid tumor such as melanoma, head and neck, liver or kidney cancer. DNA of the CDR3: TGTGCCAGCAGCTCGACACAGGGACCCCAGTACACCATATATTTT. Translated, it gives CASSSTQGPQYTIYF.